These 13 T cell receptor beta chains share one sample of origin, sequenced in a study of beta chain features in type 1 diabetes. Sequencing targeted expressed TCRB transcripts, as all isolated RNA had been reverse transcribed. Clones were sequenced by immunoSEQ multiplex PCR, and TCRdb holds only the in-frame ones, with some missing. The repertoire has roughly 500,000 clones, about an eighth of them found once; the top ten carry about 0.042%. The sequenced sample consisted of naive CD4+ T cells from blood. These receptors came from a young woman in good health.

In its sample, this clone was seen a few times. The chain joins TRBV6-5 to TRBJ2-2; 9 nucleotides agree with TRBD2. V lost 4 bases to trimming and J lost 4 bases; unmatched junction nucleotides: 4. Germline CDR1 is MNHEY and CDR2 is SVGAGI. This CDR3 region has 15 residues. Here the CDR3 reads CASSLAGVVTGELFF. The DNA for the CDR3 is TGTGCCAGCAGTTTAGCGGGAGTTGTCACCGGGGAGCTGTTTTTT.

The table lists this clone with a few counts. The chain links TRBV10-3 to TRBJ2-1, with 8 bases fitting TRBD1. The germline CDR1 and CDR2 sequences are ENHRY and SYGVKD. This CDR3 is built from 15 residues. Trimming took 4 bases from V and 4 from J; bases not matched to a gene: 6. The CDR3 spells CAISGPGQVYNEQFF. The DNA for the CDR3 is TGTGCCATCAGTGGCCCGGGACAGGTATACAATGAGCAGTTCTTC.

The rearrangement joins TRBV14 to TRBJ2-7; 7 bases agree with TRBD1. CDR1 SGHDN and CDR2 FVKESK come from the germline V gene. The CDR3 extends over 14 amino acids. V shed 6 bases and J 0 bases; nucleotides not matched to a gene: 5. The CDR3 DNA sequence: TGTGCCAGCAGACAGGGGCTGAGCTCCTACGAGCAGTACGTC. It is translated as CASRQGLSSYEQYV.

This clone was recorded a few times. This sequence joins TRBV2 and TRBJ1-1; 9 bases match TRBD1. Germline CDR1 is SNHLY and CDR2 is FYNNEI. The CDR3 is 13 amino acids. V lost 4 bases, J lost 5 bases, and 2 bases stayed unmatched. The CDR3 loop reads CASSVGTGTEAFF. As DNA, the CDR3 is TGTGCCAGCAGTGTCGGGACAGGGACTGAAGCTTTCTTT.

This clone was seen a few times. The chain combines TRBV29-1 with TRBJ1-2; D is perhaps TRBD1 (5 bases). Between the trimmed V and J ends, which lost 4 bases and 10 bases, there was a span of 16 bases. The germline CDR1 and CDR2 sequences are SQVTM and ANQGSEA. CDR3 length: 12 residues. In DNA form, the CDR3 reads TGCAGCGTTGCCGCCCAGGGAACGGTCTACACCTTC. Amino acids: CSVAAQGTVYTF.

This clone was counted only a few times. V and J are TRBV5-1 and TRBJ2-1; maybe TRBD2 (5 bases). Trimming took off 4 bases at V and 5 bases at J, with 10 bases between the two ends. This CDR3 contains 13 residues. Looked up from germline, CDR1 is SGHRS and CDR2 is YFSETQ. The chain's CDR3 is CASSPTGNNEQFF. The CDR3 DNA is TGCGCCAGCAGCCCCACCGGGAACAATGAGCAGTTCTTC.

The V call is TRBV18, the J call TRBJ1-1; 9 bases align to TRBD1. V lost 5 bases and J lost 7; bases outside the gene matches: 11. The CDR3 spans 15 residues. CDR1 and CDR2 from the germline V gene are KGHSH and LQKENI. The CDR3 sequence: CASSTSSGQGGEAFF. CDR3 nucleotide sequence: TGTGCCAGCTCAACTTCGTCGGGACAGGGCGGTGAAGCTTTCTTT. The complete variable domain, with remaining parts taken from reference TRBV18 and TRBJ1-1, reads NAGVMQNPRHLVRRRGQEARLRCSPMKGHSHVYWYRQLPEEGLKFMVYLQKENIIDESGMPKERFSAEFPKEGPSILRIQQVVRGDSAAYFCASSTSSGQGGEAFFGQGTRLTVV.

This clone was seen a few times. This chain links TRBV5-4 with TRBJ1-2; 7 bases map to TRBD1. Trimming removed 4 bases from V and 6 bases from J; junction bases left unmatched: 6. Germline V gene sequence: CDR1 SGHNT, CDR2 YYREEE (reference sequence). There are 13 residues in the CDR3. CDR3 bases: TGTGCCAGCAGCACCGGGACAGAAAATGGCTACACCTTC. It yields the protein CASSTGTENGYTF.

This chain connects TRBV7-9 to TRBJ1-4; D remains ambiguous. There are 15 residues in the CDR3. Germline-derived CDR1 and CDR2 are SEHNR and FQNEAQ (reference sequence). V lost 5 bases and J 2 bases, leaving 12 bases between the germline ends. DNA for the CDR3: TGTGCCAGCAGCCCCAGGACGGCCACTAATGAAAAACTGTTTTTT. It codes for CASSPRTATNEKLFF.

The chain is built from TRBV7-2 and TRBJ2-4; D is possibly TRBD2 (6 bases). Trimming cost V 3 bases and J 4 bases, with 10 bases left between them. The germline gives CDR1 SGHTA, CDR2 FQGNSA. CDR3 size: 14 residues. CDR3 residues: CASSFGGSKNIQYF. The CDR3 DNA is TGTGCCAGCAGCTTTGGGGGGTCTAAAAACATTCAGTACTTC.

This chain links TRBV13 with TRBJ1-1; no clear D. CDR3 length: 17 amino acids. Germline V gene sequence: CDR1 PRHDT, CDR2 FYEKMQ (reference sequence). V dropped 6 bases and J dropped 1 base, with 21 bases sitting between them. CDR3 amino acids: CASRTKGRSPGNTEAFF. The CDR3 nucleotides are TGTGCCAGCAGAACCAAGGGCCGAAGCCCAGGGAACACTGAAGCTTTCTTT.

The table lists this clone with a few counts. The V call is TRBV7-2, the J call TRBJ2-7, with 8 bases that match TRBD2. V lost 2 bases and J lost 9; bases outside the gene matches: 9. The CDR3 runs 14 residues. Per the germline V gene, CDR1 is SGHTA and CDR2 is FQGNSA. In DNA, the CDR3 is TGTGCCAGCAGCTTATACGGGAGGGCCGGGTGGCAGTACTTC. Translation: CASSLYGRAGWQYF.

This clone was detected a few times. The J gene is TRBJ1-2, the V gene TRBV5-6; 7 bases align to TRBD1. The J segment lost 2 bases and the V segment lost 7 bases, leaving 11 bases of the junction unmatched. Germline loops: CDR1 SGHDT, CDR2 YYEEEE. The CDR3 has 15 residues. The CDR3 loop reads CASAPPGQPNYGYTF. The CDR3 bases are TGTGCCAGCGCACCCCCGGGACAGCCCAACTATGGCTACACCTTC.